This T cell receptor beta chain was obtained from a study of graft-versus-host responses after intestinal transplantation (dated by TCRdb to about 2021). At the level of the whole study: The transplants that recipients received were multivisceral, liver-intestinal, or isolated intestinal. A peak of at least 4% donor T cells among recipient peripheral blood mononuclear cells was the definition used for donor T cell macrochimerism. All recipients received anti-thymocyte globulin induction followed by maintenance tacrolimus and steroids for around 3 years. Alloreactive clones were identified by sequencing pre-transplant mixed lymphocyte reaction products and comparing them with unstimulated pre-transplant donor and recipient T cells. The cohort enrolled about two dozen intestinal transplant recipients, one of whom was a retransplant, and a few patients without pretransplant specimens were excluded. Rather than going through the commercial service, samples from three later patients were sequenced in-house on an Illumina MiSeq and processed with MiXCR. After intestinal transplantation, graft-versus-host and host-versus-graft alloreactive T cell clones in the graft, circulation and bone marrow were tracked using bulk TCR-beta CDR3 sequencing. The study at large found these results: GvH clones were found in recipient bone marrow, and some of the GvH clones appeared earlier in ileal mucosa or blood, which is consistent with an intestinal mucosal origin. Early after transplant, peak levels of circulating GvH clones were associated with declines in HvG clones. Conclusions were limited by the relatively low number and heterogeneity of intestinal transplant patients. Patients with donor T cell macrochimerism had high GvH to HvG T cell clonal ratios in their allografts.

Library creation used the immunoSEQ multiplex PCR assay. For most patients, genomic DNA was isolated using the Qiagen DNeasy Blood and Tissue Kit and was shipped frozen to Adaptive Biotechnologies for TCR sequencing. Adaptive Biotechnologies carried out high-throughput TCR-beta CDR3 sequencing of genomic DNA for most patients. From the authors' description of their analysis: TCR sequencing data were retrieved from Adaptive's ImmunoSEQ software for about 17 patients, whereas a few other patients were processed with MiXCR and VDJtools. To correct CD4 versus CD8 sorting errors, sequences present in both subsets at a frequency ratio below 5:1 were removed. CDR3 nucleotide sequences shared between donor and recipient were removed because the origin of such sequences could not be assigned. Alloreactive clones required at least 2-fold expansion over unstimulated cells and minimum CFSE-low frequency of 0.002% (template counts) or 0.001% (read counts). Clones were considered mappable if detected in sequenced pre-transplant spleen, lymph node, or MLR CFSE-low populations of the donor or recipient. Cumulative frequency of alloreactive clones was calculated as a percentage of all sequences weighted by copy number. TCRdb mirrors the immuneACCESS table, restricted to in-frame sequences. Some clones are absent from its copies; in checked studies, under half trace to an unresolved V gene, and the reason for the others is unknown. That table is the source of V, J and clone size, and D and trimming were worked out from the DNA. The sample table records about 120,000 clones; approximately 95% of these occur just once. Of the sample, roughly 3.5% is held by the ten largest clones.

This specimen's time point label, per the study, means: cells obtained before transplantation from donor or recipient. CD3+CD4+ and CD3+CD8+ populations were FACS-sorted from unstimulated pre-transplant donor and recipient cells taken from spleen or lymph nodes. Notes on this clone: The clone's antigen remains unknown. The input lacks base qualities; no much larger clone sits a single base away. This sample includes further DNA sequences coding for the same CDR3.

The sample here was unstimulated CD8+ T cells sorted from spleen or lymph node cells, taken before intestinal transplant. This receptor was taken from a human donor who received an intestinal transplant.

The DNA sequence is TGTGCCAGCAGTCTTAAACAGGGGGAAGCTTTCTTT. Its translation reads: CASSLKQGEAFF. The chain employs TRBV5-6 and TRBJ1-1; 7 nucleotides in the junction match TRBD1. CDR1 SGHDT and CDR2 YYEEEE are derived from the germline V gene. From the cysteine up to the phenylalanine, the CDR3 has a length of 12 residues. Only the CDR3 DNA stays, 36 bases, in frame from base 1. Ends trimmed: V by 5 bases, J by 8 bases; bases unmatched to a gene: 6.